This is a list of T cell receptor beta chains from one sample in a study of T cell responses to AZD1222 COVID-19 vaccine. Measured with immunoSEQ multiplex PCR; TCRdb has only the in-frame clones, and not every one. The sample consists of over 150,000 clones, approximately 87% of them appearing once. The starting material was peripheral blood, obtained 28 days after the second AZD1222 dose. These TCRs come from an adult who received the AZD1222 COVID-19 vaccine. CDR3s include the opening cysteine and the closing phenylalanine or tryptophan. The order of the fields is J gene, V gene, CDR3 length, clone size, CDR3 protein. Size is omitted from some rows. Given values are once, few, many or a class for expanded clones.

>TRBJ1-2|TRBV6-1|13|.
CASSENHRDGYTF
>TRBJ1-2|TRBV12-3/TRBV12-4|13|.
CASTLARGYGYTF
>TRBJ2-2|TRBV5-6|12|.
CASSLTATTEFF
>TRBJ1-5|TRBV7-9|15|.
CASSGTRIGNQPQHF
>TRBJ1-2|TRBV7-2|18|.
CASSRRPVRQGDMDGYTF
>TRBJ2-2|TRBV5-8|13|few
CASSPQWTGELFF
>TRBJ1-5|TRBV9|14|.
CASSGGGSNQPQHF
>TRBJ1-1|TRBV6-2/TRBV6-3|11|.
CASSLGTEAFF
>TRBJ1-3|TRBV14|14|.
CASSFRHSGNTIYF
>TRBJ1-2|TRBV5-6|16|large
CASSFGSYQGSYGYTF
>TRBJ2-5|TRBV29-1|13|.
CSVGREVELTQYF
>TRBJ1-2|TRBV6-5|15|.
CASSFQGTVHYGYTF
>TRBJ2-7|TRBV6-6|14|few
CASSYTQGTYEQYF
>TRBJ2-2|TRBV11-3|14|.
CASSSGGRTGELFF
>TRBJ2-7|TRBV7-9|13|few
CASSQGQGGEQYF
>TRBJ1-1|TRBV7-2|11|.
CASSLYTEAFF
>TRBJ1-1|TRBV12-3/TRBV12-4|13|.
CASSLGGHTEAFF
>TRBJ1-1|TRBV5-5|15|.
CASSLEWVGNTEAFF
>TRBJ1-2|TRBV19|13|.
CASNQQGVGGYTF
>TRBJ1-6|TRBV2|16|.
CASSETGGSYNSPLHF
>TRBJ1-2|TRBV6-6|12|.
CASSQDGYGYTF
>TRBJ2-3|TRBV5-6|15|.
CASSPYARQSTTQYF
>TRBJ1-6|TRBV2|13|.
CASGGSPNSPLHF
>TRBJ2-1|TRBV6-4|15|.
CASSDSAGGYNEQFF
>TRBJ2-7|TRBV27|13|.
CASSPRSGYEQYF
>TRBJ1-1|TRBV5-8|12|.
CASSLPLGGAFF
>TRBJ1-2|TRBV7-2|13|many
CASSPDRYYGYTF